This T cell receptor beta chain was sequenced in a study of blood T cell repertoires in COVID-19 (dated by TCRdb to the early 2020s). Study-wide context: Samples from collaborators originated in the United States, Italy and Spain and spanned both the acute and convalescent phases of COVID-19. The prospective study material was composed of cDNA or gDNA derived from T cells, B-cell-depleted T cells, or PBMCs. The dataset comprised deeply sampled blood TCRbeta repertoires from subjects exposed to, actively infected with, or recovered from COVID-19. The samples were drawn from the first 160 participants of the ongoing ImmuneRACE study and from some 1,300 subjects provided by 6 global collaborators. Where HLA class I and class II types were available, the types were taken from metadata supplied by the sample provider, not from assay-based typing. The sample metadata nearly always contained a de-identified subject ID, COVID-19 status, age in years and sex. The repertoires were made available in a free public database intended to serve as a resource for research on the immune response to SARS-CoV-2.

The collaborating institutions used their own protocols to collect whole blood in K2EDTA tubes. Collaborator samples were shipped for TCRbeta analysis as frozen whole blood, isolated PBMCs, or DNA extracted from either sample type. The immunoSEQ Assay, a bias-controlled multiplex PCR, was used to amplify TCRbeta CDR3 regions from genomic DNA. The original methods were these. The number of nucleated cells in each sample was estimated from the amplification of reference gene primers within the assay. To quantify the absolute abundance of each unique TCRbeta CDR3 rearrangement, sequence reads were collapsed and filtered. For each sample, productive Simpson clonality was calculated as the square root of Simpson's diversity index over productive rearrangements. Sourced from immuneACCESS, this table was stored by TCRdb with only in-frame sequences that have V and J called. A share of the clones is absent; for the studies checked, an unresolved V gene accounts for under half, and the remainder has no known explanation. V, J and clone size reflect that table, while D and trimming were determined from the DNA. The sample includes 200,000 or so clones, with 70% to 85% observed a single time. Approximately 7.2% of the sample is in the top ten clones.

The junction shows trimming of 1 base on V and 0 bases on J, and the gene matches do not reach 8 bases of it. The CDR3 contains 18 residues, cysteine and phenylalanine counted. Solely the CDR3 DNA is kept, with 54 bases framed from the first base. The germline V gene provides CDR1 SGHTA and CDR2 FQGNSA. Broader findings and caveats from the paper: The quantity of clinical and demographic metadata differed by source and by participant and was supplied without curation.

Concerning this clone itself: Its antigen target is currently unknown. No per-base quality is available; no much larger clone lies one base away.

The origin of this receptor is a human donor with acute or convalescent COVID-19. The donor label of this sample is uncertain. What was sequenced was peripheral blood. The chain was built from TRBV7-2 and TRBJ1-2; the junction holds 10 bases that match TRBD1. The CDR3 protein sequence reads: CASSLDRDRGYPNYGYTF. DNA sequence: TGTGCCAGCAGCTTAGACCGGGACAGGGGATATCCTAACTATGGCTACACCTTC.